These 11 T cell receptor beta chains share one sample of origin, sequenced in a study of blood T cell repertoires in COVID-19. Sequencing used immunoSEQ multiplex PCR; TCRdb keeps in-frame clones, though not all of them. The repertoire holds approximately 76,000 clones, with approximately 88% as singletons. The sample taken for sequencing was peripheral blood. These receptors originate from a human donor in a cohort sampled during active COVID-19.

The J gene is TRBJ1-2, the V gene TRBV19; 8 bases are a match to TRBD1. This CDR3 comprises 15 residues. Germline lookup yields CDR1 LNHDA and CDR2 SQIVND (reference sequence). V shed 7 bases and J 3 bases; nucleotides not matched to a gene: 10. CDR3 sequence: CASTKIRGQDYGYTF. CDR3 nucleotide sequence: TGTGCCAGTACCAAAATCCGGGGACAGGACTATGGCTACACCTTC.

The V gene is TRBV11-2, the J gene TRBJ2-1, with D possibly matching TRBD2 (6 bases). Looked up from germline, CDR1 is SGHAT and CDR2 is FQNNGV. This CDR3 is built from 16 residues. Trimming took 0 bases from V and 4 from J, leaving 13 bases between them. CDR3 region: CASSLEPGEIYNEQFF. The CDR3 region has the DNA TGTGCCAGCAGCTTAGAACCGGGGGAAATATACAATGAGCAGTTCTTC.

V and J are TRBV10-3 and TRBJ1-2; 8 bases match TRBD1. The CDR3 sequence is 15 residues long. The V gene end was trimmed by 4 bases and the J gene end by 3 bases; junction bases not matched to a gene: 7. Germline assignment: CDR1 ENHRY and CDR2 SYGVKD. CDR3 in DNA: TGTGCCATCAGTGCAGGACAGGGTTTAGACTATGGCTACACCTTC. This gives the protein CAISAGQGLDYGYTF.

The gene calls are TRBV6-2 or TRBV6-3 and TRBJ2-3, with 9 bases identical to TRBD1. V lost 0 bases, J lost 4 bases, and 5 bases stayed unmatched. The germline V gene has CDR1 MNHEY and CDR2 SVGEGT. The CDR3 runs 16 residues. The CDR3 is CASSYSTGGFADTQYF. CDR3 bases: TGTGCCAGCAGTTACTCGACAGGGGGGTTTGCAGATACGCAGTATTTT.

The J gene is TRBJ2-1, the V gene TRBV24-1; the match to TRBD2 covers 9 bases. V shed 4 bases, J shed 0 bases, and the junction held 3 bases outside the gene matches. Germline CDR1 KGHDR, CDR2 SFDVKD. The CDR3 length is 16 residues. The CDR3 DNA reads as TGTGCCACCAGTGAAGCTAGCGGGGTCTCCTACAATGAGCAGTTCTTC. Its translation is CATSEASGVSYNEQFF.

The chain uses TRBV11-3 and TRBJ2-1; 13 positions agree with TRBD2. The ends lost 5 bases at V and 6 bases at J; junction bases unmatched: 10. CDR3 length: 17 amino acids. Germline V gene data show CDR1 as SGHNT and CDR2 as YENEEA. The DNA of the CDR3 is TGTGCCAGCAGCCCCGTCACGGGACTAGCGGGAATCAATGAGCAGTTCTTC. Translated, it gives CASSPVTGLAGINEQFF.

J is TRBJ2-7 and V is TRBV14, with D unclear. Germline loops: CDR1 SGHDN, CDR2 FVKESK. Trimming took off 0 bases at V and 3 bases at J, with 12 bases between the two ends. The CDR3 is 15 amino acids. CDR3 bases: TGTGCCAGCAGCCAAGAAGATACTATGGGCTACGAGCAGTACTTC. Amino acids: CASSQEDTMGYEQYF.

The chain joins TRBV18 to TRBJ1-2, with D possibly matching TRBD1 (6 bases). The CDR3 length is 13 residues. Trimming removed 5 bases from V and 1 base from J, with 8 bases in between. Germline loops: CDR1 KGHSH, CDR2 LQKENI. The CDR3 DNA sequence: TGTGCCAGCTCAGAAGGGGGTAACTATGGCTACACCTTC. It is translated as CASSEGGNYGYTF.

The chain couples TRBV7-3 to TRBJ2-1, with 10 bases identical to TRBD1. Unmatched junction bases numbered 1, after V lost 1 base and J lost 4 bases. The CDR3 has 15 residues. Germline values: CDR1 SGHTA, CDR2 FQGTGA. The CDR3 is CASSLRGQGYNEQFF. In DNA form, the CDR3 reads TGTGCCAGCAGCTTAAGGGGACAGGGGTACAATGAGCAGTTCTTC.

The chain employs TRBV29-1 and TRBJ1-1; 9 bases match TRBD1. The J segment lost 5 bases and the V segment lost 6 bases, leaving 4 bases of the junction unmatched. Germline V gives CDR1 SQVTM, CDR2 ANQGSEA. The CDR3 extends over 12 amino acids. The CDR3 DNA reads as TGCAGCGTAAGACAGGGGGGAACTGAAGCTTTCTTT. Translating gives CSVRQGGTEAFF.

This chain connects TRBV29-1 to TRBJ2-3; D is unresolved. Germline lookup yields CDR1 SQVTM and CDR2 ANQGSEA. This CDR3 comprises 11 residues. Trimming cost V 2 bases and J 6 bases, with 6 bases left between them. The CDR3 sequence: CSVESGDTQYF. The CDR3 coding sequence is TGCAGCGTTGAATCGGGTGATACGCAGTATTTT.